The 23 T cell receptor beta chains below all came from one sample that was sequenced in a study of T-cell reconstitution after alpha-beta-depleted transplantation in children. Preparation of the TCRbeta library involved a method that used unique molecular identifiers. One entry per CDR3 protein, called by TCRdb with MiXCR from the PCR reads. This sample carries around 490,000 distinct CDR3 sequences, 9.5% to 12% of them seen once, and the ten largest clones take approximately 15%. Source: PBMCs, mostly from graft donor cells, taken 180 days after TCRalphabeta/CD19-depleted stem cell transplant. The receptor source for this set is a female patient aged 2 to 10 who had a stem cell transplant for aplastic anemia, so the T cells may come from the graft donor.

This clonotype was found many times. CDR3 nucleotide sequence: TGCAGCGCCAATCAGGGCTATGGCTACACCTTC. Its protein is CSANQGYGYTF. J is TRBJ1-2 and V is TRBV29-1; tentatively, D is TRBD1 (5 bases). V was shortened by 7 bases and J by 4 bases, with 10 bases between the two germline ends. CDR1 is SQVTM and CDR2 is ANQGSEA in the germline V gene. The CDR3 covers 11 residues.

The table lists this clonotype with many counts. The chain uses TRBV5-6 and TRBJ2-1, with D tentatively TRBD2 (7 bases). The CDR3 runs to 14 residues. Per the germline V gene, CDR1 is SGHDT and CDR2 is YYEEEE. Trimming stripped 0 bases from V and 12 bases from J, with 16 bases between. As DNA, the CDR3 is TGTGCCAGCAGCTTGGTGGCCGGGGGGCAGGGGCAGTTCTTC. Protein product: CASSLVAGGQGQFF.

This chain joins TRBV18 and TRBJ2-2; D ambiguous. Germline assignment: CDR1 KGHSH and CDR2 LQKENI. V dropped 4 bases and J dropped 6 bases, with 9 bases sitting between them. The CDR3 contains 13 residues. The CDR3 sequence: CASSQSDAGELFF. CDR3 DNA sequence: TGTGCCAGCTCACAAAGCGATGCCGGGGAGCTGTTTTTT.

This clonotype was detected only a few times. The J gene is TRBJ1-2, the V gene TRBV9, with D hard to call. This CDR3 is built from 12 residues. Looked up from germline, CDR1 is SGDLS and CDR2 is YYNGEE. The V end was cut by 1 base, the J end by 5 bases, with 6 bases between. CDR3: CASSVTQYGYTF. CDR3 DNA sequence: TGTGCCAGCAGCGTAACCCAGTATGGCTACACCTTC.

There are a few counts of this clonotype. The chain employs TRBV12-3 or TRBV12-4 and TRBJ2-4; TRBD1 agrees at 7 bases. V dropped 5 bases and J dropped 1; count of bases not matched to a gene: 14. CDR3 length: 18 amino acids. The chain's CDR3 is CASSPKPTGVQAKNIQYF. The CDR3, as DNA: TGTGCCAGCAGTCCGAAACCAACAGGGGTACAGGCCAAAAACATTCAGTACTTC.

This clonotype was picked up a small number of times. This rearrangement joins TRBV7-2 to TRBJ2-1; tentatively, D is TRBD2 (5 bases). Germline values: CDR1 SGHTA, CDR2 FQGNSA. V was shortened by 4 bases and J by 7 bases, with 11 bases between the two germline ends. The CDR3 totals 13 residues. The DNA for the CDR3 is TGTGCCAGCAGCTCGTTTGGGAGTAATGAGCAGTTCTTC. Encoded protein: CASSSFGSNEQFF. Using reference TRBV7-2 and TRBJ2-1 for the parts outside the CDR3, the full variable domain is GAGVSQSPSNKVTEKGKDVELRCDPISGHTALYWYRQSLGQGLEFLIYFQGNSAPDKSGLPSDRFSAERTGGSVSTLTIQRTQQEDSAVYLCASSSFGSNEQFFGPGTRLTVL.

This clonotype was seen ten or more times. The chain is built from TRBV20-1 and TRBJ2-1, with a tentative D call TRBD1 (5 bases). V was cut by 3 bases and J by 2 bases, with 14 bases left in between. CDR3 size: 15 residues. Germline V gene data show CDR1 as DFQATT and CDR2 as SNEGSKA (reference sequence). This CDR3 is CSASQGLRAYNEQFF. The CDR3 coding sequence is TGCAGTGCTAGCCAGGGTCTCCGGGCCTACAATGAGCAGTTCTTC.

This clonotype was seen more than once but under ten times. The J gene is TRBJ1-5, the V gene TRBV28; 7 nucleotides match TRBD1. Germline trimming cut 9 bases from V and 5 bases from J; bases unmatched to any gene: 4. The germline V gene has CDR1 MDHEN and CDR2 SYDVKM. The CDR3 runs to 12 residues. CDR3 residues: CASNTGDQPQHF. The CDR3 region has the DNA TGTGCCAGTAACACAGGGGATCAGCCCCAGCATTTT.

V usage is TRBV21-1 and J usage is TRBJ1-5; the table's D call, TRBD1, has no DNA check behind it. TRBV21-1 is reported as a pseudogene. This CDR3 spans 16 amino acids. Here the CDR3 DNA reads TGTGCCAGCAGCAAATCTTGGACACCACGGAATCAGCCCCAGCATTTT. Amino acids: CASSKSWTPRNQPQHF.

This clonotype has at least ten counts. The CDR3 DNA is TGCAGTGCCCAAACCGACCCGGGAGAGGGTGGGGAGCAGTACGTC. This codes for CSAQTDPGEGGEQYV. The chain has TRBV20-1 and TRBJ2-7; TRBD2 might be the D (6 bases). The CDR3 extends over 15 amino acids. Germline V gene lookup returns CDR1 DFQATT and CDR2 SNEGSKA (reference sequence). Trimming cost V 6 bases and J 7 bases, with 25 bases left between them.

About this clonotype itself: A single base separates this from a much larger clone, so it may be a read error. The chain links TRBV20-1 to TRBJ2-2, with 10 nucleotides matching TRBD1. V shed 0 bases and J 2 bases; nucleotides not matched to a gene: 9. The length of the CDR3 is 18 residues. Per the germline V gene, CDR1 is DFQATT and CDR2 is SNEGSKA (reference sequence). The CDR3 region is CSARDRARQGANTGELFF. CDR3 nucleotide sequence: TGCAGTGCTAGAGATCGAGCCCGACAGGGGGCAAACACCGGGGAGCTGTTTTTT.

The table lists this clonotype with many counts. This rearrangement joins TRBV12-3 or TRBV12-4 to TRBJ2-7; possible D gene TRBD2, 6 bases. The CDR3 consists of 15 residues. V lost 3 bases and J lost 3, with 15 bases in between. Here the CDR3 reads CASSLGGSGSYEQYF. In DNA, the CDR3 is TGTGCCAGCAGTTTGGGGGGATCGGGTAGCTACGAGCAGTACTTC.

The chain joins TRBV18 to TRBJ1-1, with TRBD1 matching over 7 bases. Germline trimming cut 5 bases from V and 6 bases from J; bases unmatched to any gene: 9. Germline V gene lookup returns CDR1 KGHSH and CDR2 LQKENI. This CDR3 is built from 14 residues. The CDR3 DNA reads TGTGCCAGCTCAGGACAAGGGGGCTCCGCTGAAGCTTTCTTT. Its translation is CASSGQGGSAEAFF.

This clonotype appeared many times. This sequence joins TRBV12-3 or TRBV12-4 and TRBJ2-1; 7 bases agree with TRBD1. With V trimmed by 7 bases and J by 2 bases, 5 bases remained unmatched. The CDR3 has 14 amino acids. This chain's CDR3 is CASMQQGTYNEQFF. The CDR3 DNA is TGTGCCAGCATGCAACAGGGGACCTACAATGAGCAGTTCTTC.

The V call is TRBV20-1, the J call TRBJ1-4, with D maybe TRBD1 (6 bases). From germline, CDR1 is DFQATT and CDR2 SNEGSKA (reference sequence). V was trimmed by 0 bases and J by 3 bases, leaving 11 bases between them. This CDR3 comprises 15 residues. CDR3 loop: CSARETQGPNEKLFF. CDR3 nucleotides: TGCAGTGCTAGAGAGACACAGGGTCCTAATGAAAAACTGTTTTTT.

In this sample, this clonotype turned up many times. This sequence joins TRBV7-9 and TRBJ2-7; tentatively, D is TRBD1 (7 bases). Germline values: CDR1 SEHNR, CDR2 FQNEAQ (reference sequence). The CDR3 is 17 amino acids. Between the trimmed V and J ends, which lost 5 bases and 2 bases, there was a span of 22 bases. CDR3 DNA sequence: TGTGCCAGCAGCCCCCTGGTGGACAGGCGGGGAACCTACGAGCAGTACGTC. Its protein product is CASSPLVDRRGTYEQYV.

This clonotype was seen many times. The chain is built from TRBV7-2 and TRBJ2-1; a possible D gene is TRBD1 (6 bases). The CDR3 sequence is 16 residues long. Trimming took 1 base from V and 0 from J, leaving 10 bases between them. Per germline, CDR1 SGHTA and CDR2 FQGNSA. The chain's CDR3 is CASSLEGVSSYNEQFF. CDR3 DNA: TGTGCCAGCAGCTTAGAGGGGGTAAGCTCCTACAATGAGCAGTTCTTC. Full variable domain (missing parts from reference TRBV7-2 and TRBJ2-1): GAGVSQSPSNKVTEKGKDVELRCDPISGHTALYWYRQSLGQGLEFLIYFQGNSAPDKSGLPSDRFSAERTGGSVSTLTIQRTQQEDSAVYLCASSLEGVSSYNEQFFGPGTRLTVL.

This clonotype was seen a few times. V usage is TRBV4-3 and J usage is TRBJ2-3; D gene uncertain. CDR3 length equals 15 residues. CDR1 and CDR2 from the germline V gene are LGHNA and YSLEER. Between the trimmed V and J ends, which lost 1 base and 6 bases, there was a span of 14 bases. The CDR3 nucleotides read TGCGCCAGCAGCCAAGCTCGGCACCCCTCGGATACGCAGTATTTT. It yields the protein CASSQARHPSDTQYF.

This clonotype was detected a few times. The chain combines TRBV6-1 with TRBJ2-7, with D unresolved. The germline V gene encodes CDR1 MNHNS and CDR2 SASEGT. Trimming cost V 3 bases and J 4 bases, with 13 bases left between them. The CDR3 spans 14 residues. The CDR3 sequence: CASSDVSRSYEQYF. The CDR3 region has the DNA TGTGCCAGCAGTGACGTTAGCAGGAGTTACGAGCAGTACTTC.

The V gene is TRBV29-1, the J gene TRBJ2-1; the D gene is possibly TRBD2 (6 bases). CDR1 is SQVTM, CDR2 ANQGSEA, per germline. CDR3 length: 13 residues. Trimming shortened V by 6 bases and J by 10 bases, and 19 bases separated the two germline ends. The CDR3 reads CSVQQPGGNEQFF. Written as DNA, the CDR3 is TGCAGCGTCCAACAACCCGGCGGGAACGAGCAGTTCTTC.

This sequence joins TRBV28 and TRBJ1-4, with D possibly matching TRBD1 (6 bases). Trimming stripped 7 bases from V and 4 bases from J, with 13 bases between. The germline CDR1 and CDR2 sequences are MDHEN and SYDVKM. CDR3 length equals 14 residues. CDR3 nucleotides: TGTGCCAGCACTCTAGGGGGGTTTAATGAAAAACTGTTTTTT. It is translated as CASTLGGFNEKLFF.

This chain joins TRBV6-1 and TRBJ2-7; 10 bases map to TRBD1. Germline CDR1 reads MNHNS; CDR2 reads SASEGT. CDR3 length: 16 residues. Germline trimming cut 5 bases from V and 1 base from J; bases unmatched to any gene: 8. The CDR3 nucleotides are TGTGCCAGCAGTAGGAACGCGGGACAGGGGTCCTACGAGCAGTACTTC. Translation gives CASSRNAGQGSYEQYF.

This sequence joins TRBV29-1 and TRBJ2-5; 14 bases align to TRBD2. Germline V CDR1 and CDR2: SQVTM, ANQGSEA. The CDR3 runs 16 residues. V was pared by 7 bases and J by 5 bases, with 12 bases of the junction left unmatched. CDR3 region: CSAARTSGRFRETQYF. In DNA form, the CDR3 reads TGCAGCGCCGCCAGGACTAGCGGGAGGTTCCGGGAGACCCAGTACTTC.